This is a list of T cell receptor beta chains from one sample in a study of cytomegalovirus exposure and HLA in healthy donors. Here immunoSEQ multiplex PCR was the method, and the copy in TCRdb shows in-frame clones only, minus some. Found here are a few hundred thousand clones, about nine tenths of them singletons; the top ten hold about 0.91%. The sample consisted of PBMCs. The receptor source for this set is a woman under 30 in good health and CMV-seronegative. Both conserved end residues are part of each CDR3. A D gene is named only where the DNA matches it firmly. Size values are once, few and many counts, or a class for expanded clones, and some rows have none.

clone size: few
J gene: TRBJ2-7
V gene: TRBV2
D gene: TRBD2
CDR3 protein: CATLTSGSYEQYF
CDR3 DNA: TGTGCCACCTTGACTAGCGGGAGTTACGAGCAGTACTTC

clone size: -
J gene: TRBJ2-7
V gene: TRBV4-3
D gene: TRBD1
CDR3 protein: CASSQDTGGLYEQYF
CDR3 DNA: TGCGCCAGCAGCCAAGATACAGGGGGCTTGTACGAGCAGTACTTC

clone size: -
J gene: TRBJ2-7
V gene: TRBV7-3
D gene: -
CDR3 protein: CASSLRWVAGSYEQYF
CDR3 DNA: TGTGCCAGCAGCTTAAGATGGGTTGCGGGCTCCTACGAGCAGTACTTC

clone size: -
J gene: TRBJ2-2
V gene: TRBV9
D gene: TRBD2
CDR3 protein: CARIRGTSGINTGELFF
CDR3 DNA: TGTGCCCGCATCCGGGGGACTAGCGGAATTAACACCGGGGAGCTGTTTTTT

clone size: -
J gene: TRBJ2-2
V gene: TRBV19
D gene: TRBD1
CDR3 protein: CASSPGQGWSGELFF
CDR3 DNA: TGTGCCAGTAGTCCGGGACAGGGTTGGTCCGGGGAGCTGTTTTTT

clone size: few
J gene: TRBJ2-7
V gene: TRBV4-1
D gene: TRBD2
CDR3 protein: CASSQIGREGQYEQYF
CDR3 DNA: TGCGCCAGCAGCCAAATTGGGCGGGAGGGCCAGTACGAGCAGTACTTC

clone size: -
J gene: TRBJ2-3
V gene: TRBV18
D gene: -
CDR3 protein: CASSPWVDRADTQYF
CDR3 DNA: TGTGCCAGCTCACCATGGGTGGATCGGGCAGATACGCAGTATTTT

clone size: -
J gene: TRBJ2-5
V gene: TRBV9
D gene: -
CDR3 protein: CASSAGGQPQETQYF
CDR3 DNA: TGTGCCAGCAGCGCGGGGGGACAACCTCAAGAGACCCAGTACTTC

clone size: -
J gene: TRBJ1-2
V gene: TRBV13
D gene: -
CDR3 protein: CASSIGAGDGYTF
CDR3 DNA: TGTGCCAGCAGTATCGGAGCGGGGGATGGCTACACCTTC

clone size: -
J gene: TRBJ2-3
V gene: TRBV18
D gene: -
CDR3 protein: CASSSGGGGADTQYF
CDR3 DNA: TGTGCCAGCTCATCGGGGGGCGGTGGAGCAGATACGCAGTATTTT

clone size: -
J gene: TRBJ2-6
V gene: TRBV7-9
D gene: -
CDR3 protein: CASSAIQYSGANVLTF
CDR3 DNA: TGTGCCAGCAGCGCAATACAGTACTCTGGGGCCAACGTCCTGACTTTC

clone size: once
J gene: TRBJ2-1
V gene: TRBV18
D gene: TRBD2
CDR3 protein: CASSPMASGNSYNEQFF
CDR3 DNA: TGTGCCAGCTCACCAATGGCTAGCGGGAACTCCTACAATGAGCAGTTCTTC

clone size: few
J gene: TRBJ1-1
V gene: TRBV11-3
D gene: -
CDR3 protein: CASNQDGLTEAFF
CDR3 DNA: TGTGCCAGCAACCAGGACGGACTGACTGAAGCTTTCTTT

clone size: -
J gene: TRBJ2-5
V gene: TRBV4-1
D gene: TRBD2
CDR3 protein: CASGGLAGVQETQYF
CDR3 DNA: TGCGCCAGCGGAGGACTAGCGGGAGTACAAGAGACCCAGTACTTC

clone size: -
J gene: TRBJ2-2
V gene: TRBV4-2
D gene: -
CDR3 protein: CASSQGYRTDTGELFF
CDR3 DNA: TGTGCCAGCAGCCAAGGATACAGGACAGACACCGGGGAGCTGTTTTTT

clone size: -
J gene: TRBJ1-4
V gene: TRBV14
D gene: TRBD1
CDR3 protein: CASSRRTGGTEKLFF
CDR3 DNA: TGTGCCAGCAGCCGACGGACAGGGGGCACTGAAAAACTGTTTTTT

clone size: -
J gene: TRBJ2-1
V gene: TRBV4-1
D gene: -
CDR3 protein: CASSQVQAEQFF
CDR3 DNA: TGCGCCAGCAGCCAGGTTCAAGCGGAGCAATTCTTC

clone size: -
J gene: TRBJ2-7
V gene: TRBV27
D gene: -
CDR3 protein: CASSESPLSYEQYF
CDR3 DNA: TGTGCCAGCAGTGAATCCCCACTCTCCTACGAGCAGTACTTC

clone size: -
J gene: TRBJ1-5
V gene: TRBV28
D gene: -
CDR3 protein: CASSLRAGGRGQPQHF
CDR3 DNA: TGTGCCAGCAGTTTACGGGCGGGGGGAAGAGGCCAGCCCCAGCATTTT

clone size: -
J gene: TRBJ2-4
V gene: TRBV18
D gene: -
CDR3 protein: CASSPGQGSLGIQYF
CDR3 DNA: TGTGCCAGCTCCCCCGGGCAGGGCAGTTTGGGGATTCAGTACTTC

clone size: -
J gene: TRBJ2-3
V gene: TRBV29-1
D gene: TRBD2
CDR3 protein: CSAGLGTSVDFTDTQYF
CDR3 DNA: TGCAGCGCCGGGTTGGGGACTAGCGTTGATTTCACAGATACGCAGTATTTT

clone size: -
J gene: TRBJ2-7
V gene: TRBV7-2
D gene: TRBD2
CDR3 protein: CASSPGTSWSYEQYF
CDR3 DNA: TGTGCCAGCAGCCCTGGGACTAGTTGGTCCTACGAGCAGTACTTC

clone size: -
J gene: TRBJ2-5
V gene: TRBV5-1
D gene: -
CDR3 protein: CASSLGVLETQYF
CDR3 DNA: TGCGCCAGCAGCTTGGGTGTCCTGGAGACCCAGTACTTC

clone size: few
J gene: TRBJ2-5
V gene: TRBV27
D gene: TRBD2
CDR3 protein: CASSRRGTSGRETQYF
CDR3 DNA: TGTGCCAGCAGTAGACGGGGGACTAGCGGGAGGGAGACCCAGTACTTC

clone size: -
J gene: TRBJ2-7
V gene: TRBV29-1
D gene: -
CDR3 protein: CSVVSSPYEQYF
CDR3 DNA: TGCAGCGTTGTTTCTAGCCCCTACGAGCAGTACTTC

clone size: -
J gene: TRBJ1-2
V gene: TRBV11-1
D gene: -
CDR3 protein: CASSEAGYGYTF
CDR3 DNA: TGTGCCAGCAGTGAGGCTGGCTATGGCTACACCTTC

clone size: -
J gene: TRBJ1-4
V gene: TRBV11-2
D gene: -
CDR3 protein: CASSPGRQPNEKLFF
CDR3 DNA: TGTGCCAGCAGCCCAGGGCGGCAGCCTAATGAAAAACTGTTTTTT

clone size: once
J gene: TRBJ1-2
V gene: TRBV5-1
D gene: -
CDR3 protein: CASSLDRTKGYGYTF
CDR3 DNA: TGCGCCAGCAGCCTCGACAGGACAAAGGGGTATGGCTACACCTTC

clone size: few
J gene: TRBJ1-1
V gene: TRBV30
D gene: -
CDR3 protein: CACQTVNTEAFF
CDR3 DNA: TGTGCCTGCCAGACAGTGAACACTGAAGCTTTCTTT

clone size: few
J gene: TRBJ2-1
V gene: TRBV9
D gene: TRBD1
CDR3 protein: CASSAGQGLYNEQFF
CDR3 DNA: TGTGCCAGCAGCGCCGGACAGGGCCTCTACAATGAGCAGTTCTTC

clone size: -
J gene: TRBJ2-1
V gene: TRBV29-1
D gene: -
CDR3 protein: CSVGRQVSYNEQFF
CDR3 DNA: TGCAGCGTTGGCCGACAGGTTTCCTACAATGAGCAGTTCTTC

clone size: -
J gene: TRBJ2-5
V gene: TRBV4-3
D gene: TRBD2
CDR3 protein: CASSQAAHSAGEQETQYF
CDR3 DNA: TGCGCCAGCAGCCAAGCGGCGCATTCTGCGGGAGAGCAAGAGACCCAGTACTTC

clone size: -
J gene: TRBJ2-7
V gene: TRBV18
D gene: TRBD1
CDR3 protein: CASSPGTGTPEQYF
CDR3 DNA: TGTGCCAGCTCCCCCGGGACAGGGACCCCCGAGCAGTACTTC

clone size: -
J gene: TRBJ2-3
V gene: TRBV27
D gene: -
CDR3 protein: CASSYGRDTQYF
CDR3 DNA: TGTGCCAGCAGTTACGGTCGGGATACGCAGTATTTT

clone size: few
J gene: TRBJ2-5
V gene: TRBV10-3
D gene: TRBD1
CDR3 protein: CAIRSTGGETQYF
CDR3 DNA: TGTGCCATCAGATCAACAGGGGGTGAGACCCAGTACTTC

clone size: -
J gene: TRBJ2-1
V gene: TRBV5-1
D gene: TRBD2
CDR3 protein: CASRLGLAVNEQFF
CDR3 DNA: TGCGCCAGCAGACTCGGACTAGCGGTGAATGAGCAGTTCTTC

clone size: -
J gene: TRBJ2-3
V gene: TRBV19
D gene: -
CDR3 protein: CASSPLGEGADTQYF
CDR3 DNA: TGTGCCAGTAGCCCCCTGGGTGAGGGGGCAGATACGCAGTATTTT

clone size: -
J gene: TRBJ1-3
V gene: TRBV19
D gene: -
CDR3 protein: CASSFRAAGSGNTIYF
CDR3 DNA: TGTGCCAGTAGTTTCAGGGCAGCAGGCTCTGGAAACACCATATATTTT

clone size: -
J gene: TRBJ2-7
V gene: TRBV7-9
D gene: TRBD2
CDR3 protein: CASSVGLAVWQYF
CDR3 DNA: TGTGCCAGCAGCGTGGGACTAGCGGTCTGGCAGTACTTC

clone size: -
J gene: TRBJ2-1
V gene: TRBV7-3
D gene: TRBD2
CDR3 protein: CASSLMLAGGGEQFF
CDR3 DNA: TGTGCCAGCAGCTTAATGCTAGCGGGAGGGGGTGAGCAGTTCTTC

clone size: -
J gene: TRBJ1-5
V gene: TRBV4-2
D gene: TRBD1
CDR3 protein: CASSQTWTGNSNQPQHF
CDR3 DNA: TGTGCCAGCAGCCAAACTTGGACAGGGAATAGCAATCAGCCCCAGCATTTT

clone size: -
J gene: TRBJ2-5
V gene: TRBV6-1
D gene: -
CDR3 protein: CASSEKASGTGWGAWETQYF
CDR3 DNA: TGTGCCAGCAGTGAAAAGGCGTCCGGAACAGGGTGGGGTGCGTGGGAGACCCAGTACTTC

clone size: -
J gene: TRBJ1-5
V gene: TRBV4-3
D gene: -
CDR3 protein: CASSQGLDINQPQHF
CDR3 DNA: TGCGCCAGCAGCCAAGGACTGGACATAAATCAGCCCCAGCATTTT

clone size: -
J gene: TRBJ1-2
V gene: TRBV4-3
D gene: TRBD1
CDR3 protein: CASSRRTGVTDGYTF
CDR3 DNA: TGCGCCAGCAGCCGCCGGACAGGCGTCACCGATGGCTACACCTTC

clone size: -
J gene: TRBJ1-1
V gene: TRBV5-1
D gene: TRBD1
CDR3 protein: CASSLARDRVRNTEAFF
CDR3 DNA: TGCGCCAGCAGCTTGGCGAGGGACAGGGTGCGGAACACTGAAGCTTTCTTT

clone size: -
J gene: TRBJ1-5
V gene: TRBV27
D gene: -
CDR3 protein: CASRRNGGIQPQHF
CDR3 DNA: TGTGCCAGCAGACGAAACGGGGGTATTCAGCCCCAGCATTTT

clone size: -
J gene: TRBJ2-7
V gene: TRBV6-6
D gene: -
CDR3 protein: CASSYSSERNYEQYF
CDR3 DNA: TGTGCCAGCAGTTACTCGAGCGAGCGAAACTACGAGCAGTACTTC

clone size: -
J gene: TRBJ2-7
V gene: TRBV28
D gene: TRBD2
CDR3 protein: CASRGGYEQYF
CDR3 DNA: TGTGCCAGCAGGGGGGGGTACGAGCAGTACTTC